This T cell receptor beta chain is drawn from a study of cytomegalovirus exposure and HLA in healthy donors. As for the study in general: The 666 first-cohort repertoires shared a platform with the approximately 110 validation repertoires, as reported in a later analysis.

Only in-frame clones appear in the TCRdb table, and some are missing; sequencing was by immunoSEQ multiplex PCR. Altogether some 130,000 clones are present, approximately 82% being singletons, with the ten largest covering around 27%. The V gene's germline CDR1 is SGHTA and CDR2 FQGNSA. The CDR3 covers 15 residues. V was clipped by 0 bases and J by 1 base; unmatched bases: 1. The rearrangement links TRBV7-2 to TRBJ2-5; 8 nucleotides agree with TRBD2. Sequencing was done on a sample of PBMCs. The receptor was isolated from a man aged 30 to 39 in good health and CMV-seropositive. The CDR3, as DNA: TGTGCCAGCAGCTTAGCGGGGACTAGCCAAGAGACCCAGTACTTC. This codes for CASSLAGTSQETQYF.